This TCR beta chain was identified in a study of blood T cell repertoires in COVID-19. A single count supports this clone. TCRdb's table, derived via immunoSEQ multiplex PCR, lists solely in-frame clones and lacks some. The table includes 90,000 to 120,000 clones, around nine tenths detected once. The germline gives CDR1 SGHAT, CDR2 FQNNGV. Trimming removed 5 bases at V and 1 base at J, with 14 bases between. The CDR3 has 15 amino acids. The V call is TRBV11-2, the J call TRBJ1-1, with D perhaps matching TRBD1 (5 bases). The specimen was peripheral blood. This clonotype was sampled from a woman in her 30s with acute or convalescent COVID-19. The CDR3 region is CASSPPFGGNTEAFF. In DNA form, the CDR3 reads TGTGCCAGCAGCCCACCATTCGGGGGGAACACTGAAGCTTTCTTT.